The present entry profiles one T cell receptor (beta chain) with its context. The antigen is not known. This specimen belongs to a study of blood T cells in healthy people across ages. Study-wide findings and caveats: Diversity estimates drawn from one million T cells were deemed underestimates. Naive T cell percentage strongly correlated with TCR beta diversity.

Through a sample-barcoded 5' primer and a J-beta primer mix, a second PCR was run for about 7 to 12 cycles. Via MiXCR, TCRdb re-called the 5' RACE reads, giving one row per CDR3 protein. Of fewer than 900,000 distinct CDR3 sequences in the sample, around 40% are singletons; the top ten hold 20% to 25%. Deletions cut 5 bases from V and 7 bases from J, with 15 bases between. The CDR3 runs 13 residues. The germline CDR1 and CDR2 sequences are SGHTA and FQGTGA. The sample providers were healthy Caucasian people from Russia, aged about 6 to 95. Sequenced: blood. This clonotype originated in a woman aged 60 to 75 in good health. This chain connects TRBV7-3 to TRBJ2-7; D gene uncertain. In nucleotides, the CDR3 is TGTGCCAGCAGCGGGATTACGTGGGGAGAGCAGTACTTC. This codes for CASSGITWGEQYF.